This entry lists 9 T cell receptor beta chains sequenced from one sample in a study of T cells in Graves' hyperthyroidism and ophthalmopathy. The source material, RNA transcripts, was used to amplify TCR beta CDR3 regions. The primer set for the first-round RT-PCR of the TCR CDR3 was HTBI. In TCRdb, the multiplex PCR reads were re-called with MiXCR into one record per CDR3 protein. Altogether about 570,000 distinct CDR3 sequences are present, about 43% being singletons, with the ten largest covering roughly 19%. The specimen sequenced was peripheral blood or thyroid tissue (not recorded which). These receptor sequences come from an adult woman with Graves' disease, either hyperthyroidism or ophthalmopathy (not recorded which).

This chain uses TRBV25-1 with TRBJ1-1; no reliable D call. Germline V gene lookup returns CDR1 MGHDK and CDR2 SYGVNS. V lost 7 bases, J lost 0 bases, and 18 bases lay in between. The CDR3 extends over 16 amino acids. This chain's CDR3 is CASIGLAVGMNTEAFF. The CDR3 DNA is TGTGCCAGCATAGGGTTGGCAGTGGGTATGAACACTGAAGCTTTCTTT.

Ten or more counts support this clonotype. This rearrangement joins TRBV6-1 to TRBJ1-5, with D possibly being TRBD1 (5 bases). The germline V gene encodes CDR1 MNHNS and CDR2 SASEGT. Trimming took 0 bases from V and 6 from J, leaving 6 bases between them. The CDR3 sequence is 13 residues long. The CDR3 is CASSEARAQPQHF. The DNA for the CDR3 is TGTGCCAGCAGTGAAGCCAGGGCTCAGCCCCAGCATTTT.

V and J are TRBV20-1 and TRBJ1-1; possible D gene TRBD1, 5 bases. The CDR3 consists of 14 residues. V was trimmed by 0 bases and J by 1 base, leaving 9 bases between them. The V gene's germline CDR1 is DFQATT and CDR2 SNEGSKA (reference sequence). The CDR3 region is CSARDLDRNTEAFF. DNA for the CDR3: TGCAGTGCTAGAGATCTAGACAGGAACACTGAAGCTTTCTTT.

The chain employs TRBV2 and TRBJ1-2; D unresolved. CDR1 is SNHLY and CDR2 is FYNNEI in the germline V gene. This CDR3 contains 13 residues. Trimming pared 11 bases from V and 0 bases from J, leaving 13 bases between. The CDR3: CAGRLSANYGYTF. CDR3 nucleotide sequence: TGTGCCGGACGCCTTTCAGCTAACTATGGCTACACCTTC.

The rearrangement links TRBV15 to TRBJ2-5, with 7 bases aligning to TRBD1. The ends lost 4 bases at V and 5 bases at J; junction bases unmatched: 10. The length of the CDR3 is 15 residues. Germline CDR1 LNHNV, CDR2 YYDKDF (reference sequence). CDR3 loop: CATSKDPTGSETQYF. The CDR3 nucleotides read TGTGCCACCAGCAAAGATCCGACAGGGTCGGAGACCCAGTACTTC.

This clonotype turned up a few times. The rearrangement uses TRBV29-1 and TRBJ1-2, with D hard to call. The CDR3 spans 13 residues. Trimming shortened V by 3 bases and J by 4 bases, and 12 bases separated the two germline ends. The germline V gene encodes CDR1 SQVTM and CDR2 ANQGSEA. This CDR3 is CSVELGAVYGYTF. Written as DNA, the CDR3 is TGCAGCGTTGAGCTGGGCGCAGTCTATGGCTACACCTTC.

This chain's CDR3 is CAWRMTDNNEAFF. CDR3 nucleotides: TGTGCCTGGAGGATGACAGATAATAATGAAGCTTTCTTT. The J gene is TRBJ1-1, the V gene TRBV30; perhaps TRBD1 as D (5 bases). Trimming took off 3 bases at V and 7 bases at J, with 15 bases between the two ends. CDR3 size: 13 residues. Germline V gene lookup returns CDR1 GTSNPN and CDR2 SVGIG (reference sequence).

This clonotype was found many times. V usage is TRBV6-5 and J usage is TRBJ1-5; D is undetermined. The CDR3 has 16 amino acids. Germline CDR1 MNHEY, CDR2 SVGAGI. With 5 bases removed from V and 3 bases from J, the gap between germline ends came to 17 bases. CDR3 coding DNA: TGTGCCAGCAGTCCGGTCGTGGCTCGGGTCAATCAGCCCCAGCATTTT. This gives the protein CASSPVVARVNQPQHF.

The V gene is TRBV7-9, the J gene TRBJ1-4; D is possibly TRBD1 (5 bases). CDR3 size: 16 residues. Germline CDR1 and CDR2: SEHNR and FQNEAQ (reference sequence). V was shortened by 10 bases and J by 1 base, with 19 bases between the two germline ends. The CDR3 loop is CAIKAGLIGTNEKLFF. The CDR3, as DNA: TGTGCCATCAAAGCGGGACTAATCGGAACTAATGAAAAACTGTTTTTT.